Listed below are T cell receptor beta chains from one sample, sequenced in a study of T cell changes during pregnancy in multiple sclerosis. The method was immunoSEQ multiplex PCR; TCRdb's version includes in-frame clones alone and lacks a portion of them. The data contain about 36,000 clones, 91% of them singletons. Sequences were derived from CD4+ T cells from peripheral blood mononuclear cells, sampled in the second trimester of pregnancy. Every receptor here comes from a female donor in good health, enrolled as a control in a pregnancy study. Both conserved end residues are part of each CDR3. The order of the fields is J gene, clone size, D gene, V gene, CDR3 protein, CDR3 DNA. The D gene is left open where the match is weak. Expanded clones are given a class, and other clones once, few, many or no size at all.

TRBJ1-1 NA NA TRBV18 CASKGLNGGNTEAFF TGTGCCAGCAAAGGCTTAAACGGGGGTAACACTGAAGCTTTCTTT
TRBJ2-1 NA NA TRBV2 CASRDSYNEQFF TGTGCCAGCAGGGACAGCTACAATGAGCAGTTCTTC
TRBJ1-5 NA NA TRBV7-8 CASSFQSNQPQHF TGTGCCAGCAGCTTTCAAAGCAATCAGCCCCAGCATTTT
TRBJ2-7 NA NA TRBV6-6 CASRTPGDTYEQYF TGTGCCAGCAGGACCCCGGGAGACACCTACGAGCAGTACTTC
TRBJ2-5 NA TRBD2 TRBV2 CASQGTGQTSGRRETQYF TGTGCCAGCCAAGGCACCGGACAGACTAGCGGGAGGAGGGAGACCCAGTACTTC
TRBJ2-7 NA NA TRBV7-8 CASSLDSGSQQYF TGTGCCAGCAGCTTAGATTCCGGGTCCCAGCAGTACTTC
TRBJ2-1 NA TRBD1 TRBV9 CASSVGQGVGNEQFF TGTGCCAGCAGCGTAGGACAGGGGGTAGGGAATGAGCAGTTCTTC
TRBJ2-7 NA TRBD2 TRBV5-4 CASSRSTGTSYSYEQYF TGTGCCAGCAGCAGGAGTACCGGGACTAGCTACTCCTACGAGCAGTACTTC
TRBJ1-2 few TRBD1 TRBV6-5 CASSRQGWGYTF TGTGCCAGCAGTCGACAGGGATGGGGCTACACCTTC
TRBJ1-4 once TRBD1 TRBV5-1 CASSPGTGGIGEKLFF TGCGCCAGCAGCCCCGGGACAGGGGGTATCGGTGAAAAACTGTTTTTT
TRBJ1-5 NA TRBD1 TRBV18 CASSLGQGEEPQHF TGTGCCAGCTCACTTGGACAGGGTGAGGAGCCCCAGCATTTT
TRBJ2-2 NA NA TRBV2 CASTQGGARTGELFF TGTGCCAGCACCCAGGGGGGCGCAAGAACCGGGGAGCTGTTTTTT
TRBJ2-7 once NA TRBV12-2 CASRLTSGSTNEQYF TGTGCAAGTCGCTTAACTAGCGGGAGCACCAACGAGCAGTACTTC
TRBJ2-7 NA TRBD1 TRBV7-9 CASSGRQGSNTYEQYF TGTGCCAGCAGCGGACGACAGGGTTCGAATACCTACGAGCAGTACTTC
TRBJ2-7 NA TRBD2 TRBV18 CASSPPGLAGDEQYF TGTGCCAGCTCACCCCCGGGACTAGCGGGAGACGAGCAGTACTTC
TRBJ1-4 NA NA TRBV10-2 CASSEGWREKLFF TGCGCCAGCAGTGAGGGGTGGAGGGAAAAACTGTTTTTT
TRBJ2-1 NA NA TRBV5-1 CASSESKGGGLVRDEQFF TGCGCCAGCAGCGAGTCGAAGGGTGGCGGACTCGTCCGGGATGAGCAGTTCTTC
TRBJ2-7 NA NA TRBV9 CASSPLGTGTYEQYF TGTGCCAGCAGCCCCCTAGGAACAGGAACCTACGAGCAGTACTTC
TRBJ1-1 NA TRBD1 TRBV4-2 CASSQGQGAPGAFF TGTGCCAGCAGCCAGGGACAGGGGGCGCCTGGAGCTTTCTTT
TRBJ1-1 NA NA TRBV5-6 CASSPDSLNTEAFF TGTGCCAGCAGCCCGGACAGTCTGAACACTGAAGCTTTCTTT
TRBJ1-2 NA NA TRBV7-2 CASSSGAGGGYTF TGTGCCAGCAGCTCAGGAGCGGGGGGCGGCTACACCTTC
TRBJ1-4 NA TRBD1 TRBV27 CASSRDRATNEKLFF TGTGCCAGCAGTCGGGACAGGGCAACTAATGAAAAACTGTTTTTT
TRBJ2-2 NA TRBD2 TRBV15 CATSRDGRVTGELFF TGTGCCACCAGCAGAGATGGGAGGGTAACCGGGGAGCTGTTTTTT
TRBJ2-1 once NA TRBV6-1 CASSGRGGPYNEQFF TGTGCCAGCAGTGGGAGGGGGGGCCCCTACAATGAGCAGTTCTTC
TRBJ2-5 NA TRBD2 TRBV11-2 CASSAGGGRYQETQYF TGTGCCAGTTCCGCGGGGGGCGGGAGATACCAAGAGACCCAGTACTTC
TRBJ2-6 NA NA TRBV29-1 CSATADINSGANVLTF TGCAGCGCCACAGCGGATATCAACTCTGGGGCCAACGTCCTGACTTTC
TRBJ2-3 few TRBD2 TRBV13 CASSLRLAGPTDTQYF TGTGCCAGCAGCTTGCGACTAGCGGGTCCCACAGATACGCAGTATTTT
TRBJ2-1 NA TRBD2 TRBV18 CASSPRTGTSGRRNYNEQFF TGTGCCAGCTCGCCCCGTACCGGGACTAGCGGGAGGCGTAACTACAATGAGCAGTTCTTC
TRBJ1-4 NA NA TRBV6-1 CASSEAGSANEKLFF TGTGCCAGCAGTGAAGCCGGGTCAGCTAATGAAAAACTGTTTTTT
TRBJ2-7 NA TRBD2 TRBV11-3 CASSLAGGHEQYF TGTGCCAGCAGCTTAGCGGGAGGGCACGAGCAGTACTTC
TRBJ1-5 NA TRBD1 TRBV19 CASSIGWFRTGGYQPQHF TGTGCCAGTAGTATAGGGTGGTTTCGGACAGGGGGGTATCAGCCCCAGCATTTT
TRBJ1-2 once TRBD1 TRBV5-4 CASSPEGTGGDVYGYTF TGTGCCAGCAGCCCGGAGGGGACAGGGGGCGACGTCTATGGCTACACCTTC
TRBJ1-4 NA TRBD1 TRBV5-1 CASSKQGLTNEKLFF TGCGCCAGCAGCAAACAGGGGTTGACTAATGAAAAACTGTTTTTT
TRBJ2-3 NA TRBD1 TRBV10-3 CAISEPRTGAPPLNTQYF TGTGCCATCAGTGAGCCACGGACAGGGGCGCCCCCCTTAAATACGCAGTATTTT
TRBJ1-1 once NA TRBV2 CASRGGGNTEAFF TGTGCCAGCAGGGGAGGGGGGAACACTGAAGCTTTCTTT
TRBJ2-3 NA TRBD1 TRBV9 CASSVAGGLADTQYF TGTGCCAGCAGCGTAGCAGGGGGCCTTGCAGATACGCAGTATTTT
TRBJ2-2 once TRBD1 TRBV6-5 CASSYQSTGTGELFF TGTGCCAGCAGTTACCAATCGACAGGGACCGGGGAGCTGTTTTTT
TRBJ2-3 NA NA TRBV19 CASSIAQGYTDTQYF TGTGCCAGTAGTATTGCTCAGGGGTACACAGATACGCAGTATTTT
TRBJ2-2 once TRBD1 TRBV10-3 CAISGQGAPNTGELFF TGTGCCATCAGCGGACAGGGGGCGCCGAACACCGGGGAGCTGTTTTTT
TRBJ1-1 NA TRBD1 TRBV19 CASSIGTANTEAFF TGTGCCAGTAGTATCGGGACAGCGAACACTGAAGCTTTCTTT
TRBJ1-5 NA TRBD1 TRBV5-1 CASSLGQGGQPQHF TGCGCCAGCAGCTTAGGACAGGGCGGTCAGCCCCAGCATTTT
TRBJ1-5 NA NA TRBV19 CASSVDQGTPQHF TGTGCCAGTAGTGTCGATCAGGGCACGCCCCAGCATTTT
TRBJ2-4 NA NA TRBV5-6 CASSLAGLAKNIQYF TGTGCCAGCAGCTTGGCCGGACTAGCCAAAAACATTCAGTACTTC
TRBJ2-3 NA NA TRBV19 CASSISGAGTQYF TGTGCCAGTAGTATATCAGGTGCGGGTACGCAGTATTTT
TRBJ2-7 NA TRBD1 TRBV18 CASSPGTGDYEQYF TGTGCCAGCTCACCAGGGACAGGGGACTACGAGCAGTACTTC
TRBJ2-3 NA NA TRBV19 CASSIALADTQYF TGTGCCAGTAGTATAGCCTTAGCAGATACGCAGTATTTT
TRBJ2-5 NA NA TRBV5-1 CASSLDRETQYF TGCGCCAGCAGCTTGGACAGAGAGACCCAGTACTTC
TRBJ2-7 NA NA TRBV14 CASSQGPSRGLGYEQYF TGTGCCAGCAGCCAGGGCCCTAGTCGGGGTCTTGGCTACGAGCAGTACTTC